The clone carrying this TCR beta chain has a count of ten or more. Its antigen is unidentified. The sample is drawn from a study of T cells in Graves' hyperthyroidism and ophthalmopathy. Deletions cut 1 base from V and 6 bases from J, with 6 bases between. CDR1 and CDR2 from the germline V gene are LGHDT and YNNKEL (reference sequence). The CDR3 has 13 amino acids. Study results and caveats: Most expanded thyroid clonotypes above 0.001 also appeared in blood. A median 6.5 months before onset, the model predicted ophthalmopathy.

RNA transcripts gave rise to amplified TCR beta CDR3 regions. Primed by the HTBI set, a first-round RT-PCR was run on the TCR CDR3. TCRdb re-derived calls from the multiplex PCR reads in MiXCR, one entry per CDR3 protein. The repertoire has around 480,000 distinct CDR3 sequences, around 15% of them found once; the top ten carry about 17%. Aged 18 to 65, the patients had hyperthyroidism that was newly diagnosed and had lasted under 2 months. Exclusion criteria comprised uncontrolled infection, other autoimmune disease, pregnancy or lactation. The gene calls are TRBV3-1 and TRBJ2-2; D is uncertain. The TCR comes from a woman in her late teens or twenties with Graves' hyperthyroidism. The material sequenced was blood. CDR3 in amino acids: CASSQVSPGELFF. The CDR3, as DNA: TGTGCCAGCAGCCAAGTGAGCCCCGGGGAGCTGTTTTTT.